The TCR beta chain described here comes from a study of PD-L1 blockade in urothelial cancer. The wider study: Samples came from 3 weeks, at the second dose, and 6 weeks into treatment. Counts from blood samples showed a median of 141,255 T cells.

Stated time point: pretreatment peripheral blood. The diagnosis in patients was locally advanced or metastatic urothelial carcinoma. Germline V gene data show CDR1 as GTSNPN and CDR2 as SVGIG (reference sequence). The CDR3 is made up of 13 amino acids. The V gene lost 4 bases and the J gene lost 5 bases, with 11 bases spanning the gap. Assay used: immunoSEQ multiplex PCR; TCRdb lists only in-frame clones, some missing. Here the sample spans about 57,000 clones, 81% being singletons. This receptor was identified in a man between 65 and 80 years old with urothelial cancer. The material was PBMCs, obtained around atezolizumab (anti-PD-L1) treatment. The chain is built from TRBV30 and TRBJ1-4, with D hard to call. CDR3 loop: CAWMETVNEKLFF. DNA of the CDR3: TGTGCCTGGATGGAGACTGTGAATGAAAAACTGTTTTTT.